This T cell receptor (beta chain) was sequenced during a study of T-cell reconstitution after alpha-beta-depleted transplantation in children. Study results and caveats: Approximately two months post-transplant, alpha-beta T cells reportedly originated from several hundred expanded graft clones. Recipient T cells and thymic progenitors that survived were the source of the high TCRbeta diversity seen at day 60 in some patients. One year post-transplant, T-cell counts and diversity were largely derived from T cells produced anew.

This CDR3 has 16 residues. Germline CDR1 is SGDLS and CDR2 is YYNGEE. V lost 0 bases and J 2 bases, leaving 15 bases between the germline ends. Unique molecular identifiers tagged the TCRbeta library. TCRdb processed the PCR reads anew with MiXCR; each CDR3 protein has one entry. The table records some 600,000 distinct CDR3 sequences, 10% to 15% of them present only once. As to this clonotype: What it binds is not known.

V usage is TRBV9 and J usage is TRBJ2-7; perhaps TRBD2 as D (6 bases). The sample in question was PBMCs, mostly from graft donor cells, obtained 360 days after TCRalphabeta/CD19-depleted stem cell transplant. This receptor was obtained from a male patient younger than 18 who had a stem cell transplant for acute myeloid leukemia, so the T cells may come from the graft donor. The CDR3 loop is CASSVDPWGLPYEQYF. CDR3 nucleotide sequence: TGTGCCAGCAGCGTAGACCCGTGGGGACTGCCCTACGAGCAGTACTTC.